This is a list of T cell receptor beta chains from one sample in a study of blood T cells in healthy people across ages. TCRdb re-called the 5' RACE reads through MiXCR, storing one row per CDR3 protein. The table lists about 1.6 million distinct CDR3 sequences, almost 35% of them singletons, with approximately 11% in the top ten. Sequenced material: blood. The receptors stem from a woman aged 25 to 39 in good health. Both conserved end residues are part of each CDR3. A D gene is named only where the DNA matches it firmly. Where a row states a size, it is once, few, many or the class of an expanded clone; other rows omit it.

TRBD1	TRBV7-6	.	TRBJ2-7	CASTLETGTGNYEQYF	TGTGCCAGCACCTTGGAAACCGGGACAGGCAACTACGAGCAGTACTTC
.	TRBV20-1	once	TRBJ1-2	CSATGTEVSLGYTF	TGCAGTGCTACCGGGACCGAGGTATCACTTGGCTACACCTTC
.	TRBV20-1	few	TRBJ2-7	CSATNELYEQYF	TGCAGTGCTACAAACGAGCTATACGAGCAGTACTTC
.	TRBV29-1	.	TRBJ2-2	CSVRGHTGELFF	TGCAGCGTTCGGGGGCACACCGGGGAGCTGTTTTTT
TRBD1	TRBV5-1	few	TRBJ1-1	CASSSAGTGGSSAFF	TGCGCCAGCAGTTCAGCCGGGACAGGGGGCTCGTCGGCTTTCTTT
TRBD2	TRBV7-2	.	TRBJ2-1	CATRLAGVNEQFF	TGTGCCACCAGACTAGCGGGAGTAAATGAGCAGTTCTTC
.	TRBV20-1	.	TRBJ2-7	CSARTDVEPLGEQYF	TGCAGTGCTAGGACGGATGTGGAACCCCTAGGCGAGCAGTACTTC
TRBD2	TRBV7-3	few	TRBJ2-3	CASSFTGLAGSDTQYF	TGTGCCAGCAGCTTCACCGGACTAGCGGGTTCAGATACGCAGTATTTT
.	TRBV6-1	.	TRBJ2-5	CASSDTWMGGKETQYF	TGTGCCAGCAGTGATACGTGGATGGGGGGTAAAGAGACCCAGTACTTC
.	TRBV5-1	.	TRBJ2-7	CASSIGTGLEEQYF	TGCGCCAGCAGCATCGGGACCGGGTTAGAAGAGCAGTACTTC
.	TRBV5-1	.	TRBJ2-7	CASSSGGAESSYEQYF	TGCGCCAGCAGCTCGGGGGGCGCAGAGAGCTCCTACGAGCAGTACTTC
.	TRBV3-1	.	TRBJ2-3	CASSQGGIDTQYF	TGTGCCAGCAGCCAAGGGGGGATAGATACGCAGTATTTT
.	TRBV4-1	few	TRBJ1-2	CASSPQGFRGEDYGYTF	TGCGCCAGCAGCCCTCAGGGGTTTAGGGGGGAGGACTATGGCTACACCTTC
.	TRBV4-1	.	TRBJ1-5	CASSQGRQVQPQHF	TGCGCCAGCAGCCAAGGTAGACAGGTTCAGCCCCAGCATTTT
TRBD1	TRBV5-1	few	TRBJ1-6	CASSRGTGSDSPLHF	TGCGCCAGCAGCCGGGGGACAGGGTCGGATTCACCCCTCCACTTT
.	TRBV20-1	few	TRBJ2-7	CSARGQGIDGAGEQYF	TGCAGTGCTAGAGGACAGGGTATTGACGGAGCGGGCGAGCAGTACTTC
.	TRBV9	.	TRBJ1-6	CTSSVGPSANSPLHF	TGTACCAGCAGCGTAGGACCCTCCGCCAATTCACCCCTCCACTTT
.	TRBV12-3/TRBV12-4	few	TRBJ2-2	CASSQGTTNTGELFF	TGTGCCAGCAGCCAAGGGACAACGAACACCGGGGAGCTGTTTTTT
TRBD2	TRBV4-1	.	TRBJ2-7	CASSQLTSAYEQYF	TGCGCCAGCAGCCAATTGACTAGCGCCTACGAGCAGTACTTC
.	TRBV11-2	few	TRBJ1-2	CASSLDDGNYGYTF	TGTGCCAGCAGCTTAGATGATGGTAACTATGGCTACACCTTC
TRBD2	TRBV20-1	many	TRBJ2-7	CSARPLALSSYEQYF	TGCAGTGCTAGACCACTAGCGCTGAGCTCCTACGAGCAGTACTTC
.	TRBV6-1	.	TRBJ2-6	CASRTGPGANVRTF	TGTGCCAGCAGAACTGGGCCTGGGGCCAACGTCCGGACTTTC
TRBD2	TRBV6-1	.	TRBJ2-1	CASTRTSGTKGNEQFF	TGTGCCAGCACTCGGACTAGCGGGACCAAGGGGAATGAGCAGTTCTTC
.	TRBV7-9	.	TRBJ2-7	CASSLIYESEQYF	TGTGCCAGCAGCTTAATCTACGAATCCGAGCAGTACTTC
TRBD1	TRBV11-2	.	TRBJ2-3	CASSLGGTDTDTQYF	TGTGCCAGCAGCTTAGGGGGGACAGACACAGATACGCAGTATTTT
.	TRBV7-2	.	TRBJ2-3	CASSPPEAYTQYF	TGTGCCAGCAGCCCCCCAGAGGCCTATACGCAGTATTTT
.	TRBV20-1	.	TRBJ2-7	CSAREDGYACEQYF	TGCAGTGCTAGAGAGGACGGTTATGCCTGCGAGCAGTACTTC
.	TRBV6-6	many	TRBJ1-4	CASSSGVEKLFF	TGTGCCAGCAGTTCAGGGGTTGAAAAACTGTTTTTT
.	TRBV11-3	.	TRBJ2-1	CASSRTGVGRGFNEQFF	TGTGCCAGCAGCCGAACAGGGGTCGGGAGAGGTTTTAATGAGCAGTTCTTC
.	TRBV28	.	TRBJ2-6	CASSLQGAKFTGANVLTF	TGTGCCAGCAGTTTGCAGGGAGCAAAATTTACCGGGGCCAACGTCCTGACTTTC
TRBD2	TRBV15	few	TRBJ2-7	CATSPRTSGYEQYF	TGTGCCACCAGCCCACGGACTAGCGGTTACGAGCAGTACTTC
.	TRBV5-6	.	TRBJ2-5	CASSYASGHAETQYF	TGTGCCAGCAGCTACGCTTCGGGCCACGCAGAGACCCAGTACTTC
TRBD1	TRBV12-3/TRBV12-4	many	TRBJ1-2	CASRDTGVSYGYTF	TGTGCCAGCAGGGACACAGGGGTTTCCTATGGCTACACCTTC
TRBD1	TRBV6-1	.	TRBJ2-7	CASSPWGQGYEQYF	TGTGCCAGCAGCCCCTGGGGACAGGGCTACGAGCAGTACTTC
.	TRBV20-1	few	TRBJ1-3	CSARDWGLSGNTIYF	TGCAGTGCTAGAGATTGGGGGCTCTCTGGAAACACCATATATTTT
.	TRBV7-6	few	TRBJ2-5	CASSLATSGGQETQYF	TGTGCCAGCAGCTTAGCGACGTCCGGGGGACAAGAGACCCAGTACTTC
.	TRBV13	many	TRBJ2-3	CASSSDRSTDTQYF	TGTGCCAGCAGCTCGGACAGATCCACAGATACGCAGTATTTT
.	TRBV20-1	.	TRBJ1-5	CSASEAGGRDQPQHF	TGCAGTGCTAGCGAGGCCGGGGGCAGGGATCAGCCCCAGCATTTT
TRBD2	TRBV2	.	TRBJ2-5	CASSGSGAHQETQYF	TGTGCCAGCAGTGGGAGCGGGGCCCACCAAGAGACCCAGTACTTC
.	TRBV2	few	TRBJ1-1	CASSVGYTEAFF	TGTGCCAGCAGTGTTGGGTACACTGAAGCTTTCTTT
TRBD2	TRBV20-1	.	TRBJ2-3	CSASPGASGGTDTQYF	TGCAGTGCTAGCCCTGGGGCTAGCGGGGGCACAGATACGCAGTATTTT
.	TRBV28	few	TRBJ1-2	CASSFGRGYGYTF	TGTGCCAGCAGTTTTGGCAGGGGTTATGGCTACACCTTC
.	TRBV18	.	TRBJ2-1	CASRLSSYNEQFF	TGTGCCAGCCGACTTAGCTCCTACAATGAGCAGTTCTTC
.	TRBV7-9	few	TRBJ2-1	CASSIDIYNEQFF	TGTGCCAGCAGCATCGACATTTACAATGAGCAGTTCTTC
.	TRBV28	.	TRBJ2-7	CASSAIRGSYNEQYF	TGTGCCAGCAGCGCCATTAGGGGGTCGTACAACGAGCAGTACTTC
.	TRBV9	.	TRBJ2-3	CASSIGIAGSTDTQYF	TGTGCCAGCAGCATTGGAATAGCCGGCAGCACAGATACGCAGTATTTT